This T cell receptor (beta chain) emerged from a study of control samples from healthy donors and cancer patients. Using immunoSEQ multiplex PCR, the repertoire was profiled, and TCRdb retains in-frame clones only, with some absent. The sample has around 130,000 clones, approximately 90% seen once. CDR3 length: 16 amino acids. The V and J ends lost 0 bases and 7 bases respectively, with 13 bases between them. CDR1 is SGHAT, CDR2 FQNNGV, per germline. The rearrangement joins TRBV11-2 to TRBJ1-6; D call uncertain. This receptor was obtained from a man aged 18 to 30 in good health. The source material was blood. The CDR3: CASSLDRVPLNSPLHF. CDR3 nucleotides: TGTGCCAGCAGCTTAGATCGTGTACCCTTAAATTCACCCCTCCACTTT.